The 5 T cell receptor beta chains presented below share a single source sample, sequenced in a study of shared clonotypes between healthy human individuals. Clones were sequenced by immunoSEQ multiplex PCR, and TCRdb holds only the in-frame ones, with some missing. The sample has millions of clones; 85% to 95% are singletons. The sample comprised naive CD4+ T cells from PBMCs. Subset denoted: CD45RA+ positively selected. The origin of the receptors is a man in his late teens or twenties in good health. Some clones in this sample may be carry-over from other donors' samples.

The V call is TRBV6-5, the J call TRBJ2-7; 14 bases line up with TRBD2. Losses at the gene ends were 8 bases for V and 7 bases for J; bases not matched to a gene: 10. CDR3 size: 15 residues. In germline, CDR1 is MNHEY, CDR2 SVGAGI. CDR3 sequence: CASYGTSGSLGEQYF. The CDR3 bases are TGTGCCAGCTACGGGACTAGCGGGAGTCTGGGAGAGCAGTACTTC.

This chain joins TRBV10-3 and TRBJ1-5; D perhaps matches TRBD1 (6 bases). Per the germline V gene, CDR1 is ENHRY and CDR2 is SYGVKD. V was shortened by 4 bases and J by 6 bases, with 13 bases between the two germline ends. The CDR3 totals 14 residues. CDR3 coding DNA: TGTGCCATCAGTGGATCAGGGGTGGGTCAGCCCCAGCATTTT. This sequence encodes CAISGSGVGQPQHF.

This rearrangement joins TRBV5-1 to TRBJ2-5, with 11 positions matching TRBD2. This CDR3 comprises 15 residues. Trimming cost V 4 bases and J 5 bases; bases outside gene matches: 7. Germline CDR1 SGHRS, CDR2 YFSETQ. CDR3 protein: CASSTDSGGAETQYF. DNA for the CDR3: TGCGCCAGCAGCACCGATAGCGGGGGGGCGGAGACCCAGTACTTC.

A note on this clone: This CDR3 is also generated by other DNA sequences in the sample. The J gene is TRBJ1-2, the V gene TRBV5-1; D is possibly TRBD1 (6 bases). V lost 4 bases and J lost 4, with 8 bases in between. The germline V gene encodes CDR1 SGHRS and CDR2 YFSETQ. The CDR3 runs to 12 residues. For the CDR3, the DNA is TGCGCCAGCAGCCTGGACAGCTATGGCTACACCTTC. It codes for CASSLDSYGYTF. The entire variable domain, with the rest obtained from reference TRBV5-1 and TRBJ1-2, is as follows: KAGVTQTPRYLIKTRGQQVTLSCSPISGHRSVSWYQQTPGQGLQFLFEYFSETQRNKGNFPGRFSGRQFSNSRSEMNVSTLELGDSALYLCASSLDSYGYTFGSGTRLTVV.

The rearrangement joins TRBV9 to TRBJ1-1, with D unresolved. The germline CDR1 and CDR2 sequences are SGDLS and YYNGEE. The CDR3 spans 15 residues. V was cut by 1 base and J by 5 bases, with 15 bases left in between. The CDR3 DNA reads as TGTGCCAGCAGCGTATTTGGGTGGGGTGGAACTGAAGCTTTCTTT. Its translation is CASSVFGWGGTEAFF.